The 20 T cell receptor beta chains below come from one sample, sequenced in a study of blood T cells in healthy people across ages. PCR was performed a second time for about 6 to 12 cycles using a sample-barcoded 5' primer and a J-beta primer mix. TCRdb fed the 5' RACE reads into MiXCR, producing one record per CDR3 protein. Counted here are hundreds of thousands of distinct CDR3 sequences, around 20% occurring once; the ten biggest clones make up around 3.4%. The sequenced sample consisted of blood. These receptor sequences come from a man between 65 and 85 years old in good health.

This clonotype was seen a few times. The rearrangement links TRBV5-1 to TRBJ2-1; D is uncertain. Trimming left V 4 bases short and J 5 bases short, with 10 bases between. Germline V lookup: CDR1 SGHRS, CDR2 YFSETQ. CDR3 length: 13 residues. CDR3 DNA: TGCGCCAGCAGCCCCGGATCTCACAATGAGCAGTTCTTC. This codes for CASSPGSHNEQFF. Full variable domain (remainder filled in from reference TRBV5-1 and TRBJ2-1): KAGVTQTPRYLIKTRGQQVTLSCSPISGHRSVSWYQQTPGQGLQFLFEYFSETQRNKGNFPGRFSGRQFSNSRSEMNVSTLELGDSALYLCASSPGSHNEQFFGPGTRLTVL.

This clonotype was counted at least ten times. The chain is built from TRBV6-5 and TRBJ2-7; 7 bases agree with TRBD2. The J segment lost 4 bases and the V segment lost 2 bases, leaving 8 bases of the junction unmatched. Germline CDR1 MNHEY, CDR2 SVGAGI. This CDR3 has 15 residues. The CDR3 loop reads CASSYASGGGYEQYF. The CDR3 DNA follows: TGTGCCAGCAGTTACGCCTCCGGCGGGGGATACGAGCAGTACTTC.

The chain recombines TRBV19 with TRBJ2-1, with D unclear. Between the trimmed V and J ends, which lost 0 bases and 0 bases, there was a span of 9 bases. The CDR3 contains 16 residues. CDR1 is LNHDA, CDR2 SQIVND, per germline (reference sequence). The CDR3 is CASSIEGRYSYNEQFF. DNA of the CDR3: TGTGCCAGTAGTATAGAGGGCCGATACTCCTACAATGAGCAGTTCTTC. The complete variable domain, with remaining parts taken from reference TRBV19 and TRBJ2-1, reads DGGITQSPKYLFRKEGQNVTLSCEQNLNHDAMYWYRQDPGQGLRLIYYSQIVNDFQKGDIAEGYSVSREKKESFPLTVTSAQKNPTAFYLCASSIEGRYSYNEQFFGPGTRLTVL.

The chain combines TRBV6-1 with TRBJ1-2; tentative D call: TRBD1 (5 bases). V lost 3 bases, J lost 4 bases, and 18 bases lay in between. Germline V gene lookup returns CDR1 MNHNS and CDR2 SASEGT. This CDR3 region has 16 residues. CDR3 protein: CASSDPRDPVAYGYTF. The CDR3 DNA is TGTGCCAGCAGTGATCCCCGGGACCCCGTCGCCTATGGCTACACCTTC.

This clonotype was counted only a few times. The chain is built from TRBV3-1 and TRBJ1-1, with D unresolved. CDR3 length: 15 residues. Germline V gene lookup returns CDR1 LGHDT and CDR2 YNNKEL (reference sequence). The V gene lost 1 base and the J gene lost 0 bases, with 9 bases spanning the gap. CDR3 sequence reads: CASSQASSLNTEAFF. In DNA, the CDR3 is TGTGCCAGCAGCCAAGCCTCCAGCCTGAACACTGAAGCTTTCTTT. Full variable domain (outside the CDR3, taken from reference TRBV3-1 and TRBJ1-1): DTAVSQTPKYLVTQMGNDKSIKCEQNLGHDTMYWYKQDSKKFLKIMFSYNNKELIINETVPNRFSPKSPDKAHLNLHINSLELGDSAVYFCASSQASSLNTEAFFGQGTRLTVV.

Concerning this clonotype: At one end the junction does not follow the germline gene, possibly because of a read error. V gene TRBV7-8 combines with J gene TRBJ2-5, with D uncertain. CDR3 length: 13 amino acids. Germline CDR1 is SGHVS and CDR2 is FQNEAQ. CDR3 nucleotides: TGTGCCGGCAGCTTTGGCAAGAGGGAGACCCAGTACTTC. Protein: CAGSFGKRETQYF.

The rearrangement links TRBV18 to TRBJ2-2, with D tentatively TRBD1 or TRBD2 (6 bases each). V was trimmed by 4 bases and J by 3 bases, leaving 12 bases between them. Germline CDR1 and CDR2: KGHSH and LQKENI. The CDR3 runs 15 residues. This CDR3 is CASSRSGADTGELFF. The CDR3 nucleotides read TGTGCCAGCTCACGCTCGGGGGCGGACACCGGGGAGCTGTTTTTT.

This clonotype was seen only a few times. CDR3 sequence: CASSNPGPRETQYF. CDR3 nucleotides: TGTGCCAGCAGTAACCCGGGTCCCCGAGAGACCCAGTACTTC. The rearrangement links TRBV6-2 or TRBV6-3 to TRBJ2-5; D remains unclear. The germline V gene has CDR1 MNHEY and CDR2 SVGEGT. The CDR3 is made up of 14 amino acids. V was pared by 5 bases and J by 4 bases, with 14 bases between.

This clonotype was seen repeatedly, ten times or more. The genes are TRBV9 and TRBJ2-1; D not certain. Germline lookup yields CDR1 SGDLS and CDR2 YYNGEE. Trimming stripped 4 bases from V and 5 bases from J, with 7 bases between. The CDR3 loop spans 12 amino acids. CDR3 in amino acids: CASSSAHNEQFF. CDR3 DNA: TGTGCCAGCAGCTCGGCCCACAATGAGCAGTTCTTC.

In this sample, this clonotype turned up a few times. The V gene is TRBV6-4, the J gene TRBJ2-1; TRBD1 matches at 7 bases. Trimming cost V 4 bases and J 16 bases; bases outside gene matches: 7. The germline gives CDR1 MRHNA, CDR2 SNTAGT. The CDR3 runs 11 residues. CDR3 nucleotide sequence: TGTGCCAGCAGTGGCTCGACAGGGTTATTCTTC. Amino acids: CASSGSTGLFF.

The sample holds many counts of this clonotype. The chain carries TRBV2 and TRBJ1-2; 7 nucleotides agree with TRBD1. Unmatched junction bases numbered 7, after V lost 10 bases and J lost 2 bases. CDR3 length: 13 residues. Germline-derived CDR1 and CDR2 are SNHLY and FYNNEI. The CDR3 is CATLEQGNYGYTF. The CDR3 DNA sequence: TGTGCCACCCTGGAACAGGGGAACTATGGCTACACCTTC.

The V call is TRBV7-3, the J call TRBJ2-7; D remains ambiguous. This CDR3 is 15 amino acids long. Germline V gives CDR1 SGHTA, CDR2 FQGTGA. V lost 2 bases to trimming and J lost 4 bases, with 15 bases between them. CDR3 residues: CASSLYAGEDYEQYF. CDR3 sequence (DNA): TGTGCCAGCAGCTTATATGCAGGAGAGGATTACGAGCAGTACTTC.

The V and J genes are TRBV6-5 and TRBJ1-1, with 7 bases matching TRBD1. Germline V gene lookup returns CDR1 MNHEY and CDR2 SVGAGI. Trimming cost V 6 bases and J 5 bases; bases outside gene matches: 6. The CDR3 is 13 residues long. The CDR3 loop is CASRERGQTEAFF. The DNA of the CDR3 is TGTGCCAGCAGGGAGAGGGGGCAAACTGAAGCTTTCTTT.

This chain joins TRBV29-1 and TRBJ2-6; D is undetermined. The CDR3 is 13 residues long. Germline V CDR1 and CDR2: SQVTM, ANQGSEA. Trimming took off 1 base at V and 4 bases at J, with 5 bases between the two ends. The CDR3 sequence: CSVEGTGANVLTF. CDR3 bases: TGCAGCGTTGAAGGGACCGGGGCCAACGTCCTGACTTTC.

In nucleotides, the CDR3 is TGTGCTAGTGGTTGGGGAGGCCGTAGCAATCAGCCCCAGCATTTT. It is translated as CASGWGGRSNQPQHF. The chain is built from TRBV12-5 and TRBJ1-5; no reliable D call. CDR1 is LGHNT, CDR2 FRNRAP, per germline. The CDR3 has 15 amino acids. V shed 4 bases and J shed 0 bases, with 10 bases lying between them.

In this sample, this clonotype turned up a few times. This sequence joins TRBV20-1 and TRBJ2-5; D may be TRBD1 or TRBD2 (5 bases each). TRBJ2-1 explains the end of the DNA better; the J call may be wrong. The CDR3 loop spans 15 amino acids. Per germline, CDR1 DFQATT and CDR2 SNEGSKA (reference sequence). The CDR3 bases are TGCAGTGCTAGGGAGACCGGGACCTACAACAATGAGCAGTTCTTC. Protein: CSARETGTYNNEQFF.

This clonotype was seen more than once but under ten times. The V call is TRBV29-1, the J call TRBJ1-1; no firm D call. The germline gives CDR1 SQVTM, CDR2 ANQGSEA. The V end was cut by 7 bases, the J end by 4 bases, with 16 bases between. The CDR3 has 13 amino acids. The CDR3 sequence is CSAFSTTGTEAFF. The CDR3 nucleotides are TGCAGCGCCTTCTCGACAACGGGCACTGAAGCTTTCTTT.

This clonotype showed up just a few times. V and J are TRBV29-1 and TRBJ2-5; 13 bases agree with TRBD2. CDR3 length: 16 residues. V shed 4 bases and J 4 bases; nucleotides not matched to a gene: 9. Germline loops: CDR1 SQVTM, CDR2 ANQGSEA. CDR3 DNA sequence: TGCAGCGTTGCCTACACAGGACTAGCGGGAGCAGAGACCCAGTACTTC. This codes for CSVAYTGLAGAETQYF.

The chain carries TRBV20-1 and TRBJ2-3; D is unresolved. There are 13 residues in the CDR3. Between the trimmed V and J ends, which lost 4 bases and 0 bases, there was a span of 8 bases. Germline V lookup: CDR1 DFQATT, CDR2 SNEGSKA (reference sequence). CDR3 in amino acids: CSATFQSTDTQYF. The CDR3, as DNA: TGCAGTGCTACCTTTCAGAGCACAGATACGCAGTATTTT.

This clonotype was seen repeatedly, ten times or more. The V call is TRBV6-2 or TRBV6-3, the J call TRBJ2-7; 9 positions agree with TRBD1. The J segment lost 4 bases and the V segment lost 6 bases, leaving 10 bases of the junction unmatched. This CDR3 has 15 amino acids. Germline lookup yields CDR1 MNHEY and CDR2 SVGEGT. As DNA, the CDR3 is TGTGCCAGCAGCCTTTTAGGGACAGGGCCTTACGAGCAGTACTTC. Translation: CASSLLGTGPYEQYF.